This TCR beta chain is from a study of beta chain features in type 1 diabetes. Blood was drawn once from each donor into heparinised tubes. The draws averaged about 120 mL. CD4+ naive, central memory, regulatory and stem cell-like memory cells were sorted via CD45RO/CCR7/CD25/CD127/CD95/CD27. Purity above 95% was achieved in all sorted populations. Study-level findings and limits: The study found that naive, central memory and Treg TCRB repertoires appeared more similar in patients than in healthy donors.

Details on this clone: The target antigen is unknown.

Expressed TCRB transcripts were sequenced after all isolated RNA was converted to cDNA. Assay: immunoSEQ multiplex PCR; the TCRdb copy retains only in-frame clones and omits some. The repertoire holds 200,000 to 250,000 clones, around 68% seen once, with approximately 0.05% in the top ten. The CDR3 contains 12 residues. Trimming at V came to 3 bases and at J to 8 bases, leaving 0 bases not matched to a gene. Per germline, CDR1 SGDLS and CDR2 YYNGEE. The V gene is TRBV9, the J gene TRBJ1-5, with 9 positions matching TRBD1. The receptor's source is a man aged 25-40 years in good health. The specimen sequenced was naive CD4+ T cells from blood. CDR3 nucleotides: TGTGCCAGCAGCGGGGACAGGGAGCCCCAGCATTTT. Amino acid sequence: CASSGDREPQHF.